These 20 T cell receptor beta chains were all obtained from the same sample, sequenced in a study of beta chain features in type 1 diabetes. Reverse transcribing all isolated RNA meant expressed TCRB transcripts were sequenced. Profiled with immunoSEQ multiplex PCR; TCRdb holds only in-frame clones, not every one. The sample holds 400,000 to 550,000 clones, more than 9.5% seen once. The specimen sequenced was naive CD4+ T cells from blood. The receptors were sampled from a woman aged 18-30 years in good health.

This chain connects TRBV20-1 to TRBJ1-2, with D perhaps TRBD1 (6 bases). Germline V gene lookup returns CDR1 DFQATT and CDR2 SNEGSKA (reference sequence). The V end lost 4 bases, the J end lost 7 bases, and 10 bases lay between the germline ends. This CDR3 has 11 residues. The CDR3 region has the DNA TGCAGTGCTATACAGGGAGCTGGCTACACCTTC. This codes for CSAIQGAGYTF.

The CDR3 coding sequence is TGTGCCAGCCGACCGACAGGGGGTTACGAGCAGTACTTC. Translating it yields CASRPTGGYEQYF. The chain couples TRBV7-3 to TRBJ2-7, with 9 positions matching TRBD1. CDR3 length: 13 residues. The germline gives CDR1 SGHTA, CDR2 FQGTGA. Trimming removed 8 bases from V and 4 bases from J; junction bases left unmatched: 6.

V and J are TRBV7-2 and TRBJ2-5; tentative D call: TRBD2 (6 bases). The CDR3 has 13 residues. Per germline, CDR1 SGHTA and CDR2 FQGNSA. Trimming shortened V by 4 bases and J by 4 bases, and 10 bases separated the two germline ends. The CDR3 DNA sequence: TGTGCCAGCAGCTCGGGGACTTCAGAGACCCAGTACTTC. Its translation: CASSSGTSETQYF.

This clone occurred a few times. The V and J genes are TRBV7-9 and TRBJ2-7; D call uncertain. This CDR3 has 13 amino acids. CDR1 SEHNR and CDR2 FQNEAQ come from the germline V gene (reference sequence). Trimming stripped 5 bases from V and 2 bases from J, with 10 bases between. For the CDR3, the DNA is TGTGCCAGCAGCCCTATGACGGCCTACGAGCAGTACGTC. Translation: CASSPMTAYEQYV.

This clone was counted only a few times. CDR3 DNA sequence: TGTGCCAGCAGCTGGACGACAGGTACTGGGGCCAACGTCCTGACTTTC. This gives the protein CASSWTTGTGANVLTF. This chain links TRBV7-2 with TRBJ2-6; D is perhaps TRBD1 (6 bases). Germline CDR1 SGHTA, CDR2 FQGNSA. The CDR3 sequence is 16 residues long. Trimming took off 4 bases at V and 2 bases at J, with 12 bases between the two ends.

This chain uses TRBV25-1 with TRBJ2-7; D not certain. This CDR3 comprises 15 residues. V was clipped by 4 bases and J by 4 bases, with 17 bases between them. Germline CDR1 and CDR2: MGHDK and SYGVNS. For the CDR3, the DNA is TGTGCCAGCAGTGGACCGGCTAGAGGTAAATACGAGCAGTACGTC. Amino acid sequence: CASSGPARGKYEQYV.

This chain links TRBV7-2 with TRBJ1-2, with TRBD1 identical over 9 bases. V lost 3 bases and J lost 7; bases outside the gene matches: 9. Germline values: CDR1 SGHTA, CDR2 FQGNSA. The CDR3 sequence is 15 residues long. CDR3 amino acids: CASSFRQGELGGYTF. DNA for the CDR3: TGTGCCAGCAGCTTCCGACAGGGGGAATTGGGTGGCTACACCTTC.

The J gene is TRBJ1-1, the V gene TRBV5-4; TRBD1 matches 7 bases. There are 14 residues in the CDR3. After removal of 4 bases from V and 1 base from J, the junction contained 4 bases not matched to a gene. Germline lookup yields CDR1 SGHNT and CDR2 YYREEE (reference sequence). The CDR3 here is CASSPGTENTEAFF. CDR3 coding DNA: TGTGCCAGCAGCCCCGGGACAGAGAACACTGAAGCTTTCTTT.

This clone was seen a handful of times. The chain has TRBV30 and TRBJ1-5, with D hard to call. The CDR3 is made up of 13 amino acids. Per germline, CDR1 GTSNPN and CDR2 SVGIG (reference sequence). V was cut by 3 bases and J by 1 base, with 7 bases left in between. DNA of the CDR3: TGTGCCTGGAGGGGGATAAGCAATCAGCCCCAGCATTTT. Its protein product is CAWRGISNQPQHF.

This clone was counted only a few times. The chain employs TRBV27 and TRBJ2-3, with 11 bases aligning to TRBD2. The germline CDR1 and CDR2 sequences are MNHEY and SMNVEV (reference sequence). The CDR3 has 16 amino acids. Germline trimming cut 4 bases from V and 5 bases from J; bases unmatched to any gene: 8. In nucleotides, the CDR3 is TGTGCCAGCAGTTCGGGACTAGCGGAAGACAGAGATACGCAGTATTTT. The encoded protein is CASSSGLAEDRDTQYF.

The chain uses TRBV27 and TRBJ1-1; D may be TRBD1 (5 bases). The CDR3 length is 14 residues. The germline V gene has CDR1 MNHEY and CDR2 SMNVEV (reference sequence). Trimming took off 5 bases at V and 1 base at J, with 11 bases between the two ends. CDR3 in DNA: TGTGCCAGCAGTCGGTATGGGGCGAACACTGAAGCTTTCTTT. It is translated as CASSRYGANTEAFF.

In this sample, this clone turned up a few times. V gene TRBV7-9 combines with J gene TRBJ1-5; no definite D call. CDR1 is SEHNR, CDR2 FQNEAQ, per germline (reference sequence). The V and J ends lost 5 bases and 5 bases respectively, with 7 bases between them. The CDR3 contains 12 residues. CDR3 in amino acids: CASSPGHQPQHF. CDR3 sequence (DNA): TGTGCCAGCAGCCCAGGACATCAGCCCCAGCATTTT. The full variable domain, rest sourced from reference TRBV7-9 and TRBJ1-5, is DTGVSQNPRHKITKRGQNVTFRCDPISEHNRLYWYRQTLGQGPEFLTYFQNEAQLEKSRLLSDRFSAERPKGSFSTLEIQRTEQGDSAMYLCASSPGHQPQHFGDGTRLSIL.

Of note for this clone: With a much larger clone just one base away, this may be a read error. V is TRBV30 and J is TRBJ2-6; possible D gene TRBD2, 5 bases. CDR3 length: 14 amino acids. Germline V lookup: CDR1 GTSNPN, CDR2 SVGIG (reference sequence). Deletions cut 3 bases from V and 4 bases from J, with 10 bases between. CDR3 DNA sequence: TGTGCCTGGAGGCGGGCGGACGGGGCCAACGTCCTGACTTTC. Amino acids: CAWRRADGANVLTF.

The gene calls are TRBV7-2 and TRBJ2-7, with a weak D call TRBD1 (6 bases). The ends were cut back, 3 bases at V and 2 bases at J, with 14 bases in the middle. Germline CDR1 and CDR2: SGHTA and FQGNSA. The CDR3 has 15 residues. CDR3 region: CASSLRTERAYEQYF. The CDR3 nucleotides are TGTGCCAGCAGCTTGCGGACAGAGAGAGCCTACGAGCAGTACTTC.

V is TRBV30 and J is TRBJ1-5, with no clear D. Germline lookup yields CDR1 GTSNPN and CDR2 SVGIG (reference sequence). The V end was cut by 0 bases, the J end by 0 bases, with 9 bases between. CDR3 length: 15 residues. The CDR3 bases are TGTGCCTGGAGTGTGGGCTACCATAGCAATCAGCCCCAGCATTTT. Its translation is CAWSVGYHSNQPQHF.

A few counts support this clone. This chain links TRBV2 with TRBJ2-1; D might be TRBD1 (5 bases). The germline V gene has CDR1 SNHLY and CDR2 FYNNEI. CDR3 length: 14 amino acids. V was cut by 7 bases and J by 3 bases, with 13 bases left in between. The CDR3 DNA reads TGTGCCAGCACCCGTGGGGCCGTCTACAATGAGCAGTTCTTC. The encoded protein is CASTRGAVYNEQFF.

The chain combines TRBV7-2 with TRBJ2-7; D might be TRBD2 (5 bases). The CDR3 runs to 15 residues. The V gene's germline CDR1 is SGHTA and CDR2 FQGNSA. V gave up 2 bases and J gave up 1 base, with 12 bases separating them. CDR3 region: CASSLNSGASYEQYV. CDR3 in DNA: TGTGCCAGCAGCTTAAACAGCGGAGCTTCCTACGAGCAGTACGTC.

This clone was found a few times. The chain couples TRBV7-3 to TRBJ2-1; 8 nucleotides agree with TRBD2. The CDR3 is made up of 16 amino acids. CDR1 is SGHTA, CDR2 FQGTGA, per germline. V gave up 4 bases and J gave up 1 base; unmatched junction bases: 6. The CDR3 bases are TGTGCCAGCAGCTCGCGTAGCGGGATGTCCTACAATGAGCAGTTCTTC. Amino acid sequence: CASSSRSGMSYNEQFF.

The gene calls are TRBV29-1 and TRBJ2-3; D gene ambiguous. CDR3 length: 12 amino acids. The V gene's germline CDR1 is SQVTM and CDR2 ANQGSEA. Trimming left V 2 bases short and J 2 bases short, with 5 bases between. CDR3 residues: CSVEKATDTQYF. The DNA of the CDR3 is TGCAGCGTTGAAAAGGCCACAGATACGCAGTATTTT.

The genes are TRBV5-1 and TRBJ2-6; D remains unclear. The CDR3 length is 13 residues. Germline V gene sequence: CDR1 SGHRS, CDR2 YFSETQ. The V end was cut by 0 bases, the J end by 11 bases, with 9 bases between. The CDR3 loop reads CASSLVVSDVLTF. The CDR3 DNA sequence: TGCGCCAGCAGCTTGGTAGTTTCGGACGTCCTGACTTTC.